These 20 T cell receptor beta chains originate from one sample sequenced in a study of T cell responses to AZD1222 COVID-19 vaccine. Clones were sequenced by immunoSEQ multiplex PCR, and TCRdb holds only the in-frame ones, with some missing. The repertoire holds about 140,000 clones, with about nine tenths as singletons. The sequencing here drew on peripheral blood, taken 28 days after the second AZD1222 dose. All receptors come from an adult who received the AZD1222 COVID-19 vaccine.

This chain uses TRBV6-5 with TRBJ2-1; the D gene is possibly TRBD2 (5 bases). This CDR3 is built from 14 residues. Trimming pared 0 bases from V and 8 bases from J, leaving 11 bases between. Germline lookup yields CDR1 MNHEY and CDR2 SVGAGI. CDR3 in DNA: TGTGCCAGCAGTTACTCCTGGGGAGTGGATGAGCAGTTCTTC. It is translated as CASSYSWGVDEQFF.

This chain links TRBV29-1 with TRBJ1-4; 7 bases fit TRBD1. Unmatched junction bases numbered 2, after V lost 6 bases and J lost 4 bases. Germline V lookup: CDR1 SQVTM, CDR2 ANQGSEA. The CDR3 runs 12 residues. CDR3 loop: CSVQGSNEKLFF. The CDR3 DNA is TGCAGCGTACAGGGGAGTAATGAAAAACTGTTTTTT.

V is TRBV28 and J is TRBJ1-2; no firm D call. The CDR3 covers 15 residues. Deletions cut 1 base from V and 3 bases from J, with 12 bases between. Germline V gene sequence: CDR1 MDHEN, CDR2 SYDVKM. DNA of the CDR3: TGTGCCAGCAGTTTATATAGTCCACGGGACTATGGCTACACCTTC. Residues: CASSLYSPRDYGYTF.

The chain recombines TRBV23-1 with TRBJ1-6; 10 positions agree with TRBD1. TRBV23-1 is reported as an ORF; its role is uncertain. The J segment lost 8 bases and the V segment lost 7 bases, leaving 8 bases of the junction unmatched. The CDR3 contains 15 residues. The CDR3 protein is CASTPRDRGDSPLHF. CDR3 bases: TGCGCCAGCACCCCTCGGGACAGGGGCGATTCACCCCTCCACTTT.

The chain is built from TRBV4-1 and TRBJ2-7; 10 nucleotides line up with TRBD1. V dropped 3 bases and J dropped 6; count of bases not matched to a gene: 8. The CDR3 length is 15 residues. Germline assignment: CDR1 MGHRA and CDR2 YSYEKL. Here the CDR3 reads CASSHTTGTGAEQYF. The CDR3 nucleotides are TGCGCCAGCAGCCATACTACCGGGACAGGGGCCGAGCAGTACTTC.

The rearrangement uses TRBV18 and TRBJ1-5; unclear D gene. This CDR3 has 13 residues. Germline CDR1 is KGHSH and CDR2 is LQKENI. Trimming cost V 6 bases and J 3 bases, with 9 bases left between them. The DNA for the CDR3 is TGTGCCAGCTCCCCTACGCACAATCAGCCCCAGCATTTT. Its translation: CASSPTHNQPQHF.

The rearrangement uses TRBV7-9 and TRBJ1-2; D is unresolved. This CDR3 has 13 residues. The germline V and J ends were trimmed by 3 bases and 0 bases, with 5 bases remaining between them. Germline CDR1 is SEHNR and CDR2 is FQNEAQ (reference sequence). This chain's CDR3 is CASSFPANYGYTF. The CDR3 coding sequence is TGTGCCAGCAGCTTCCCTGCTAACTATGGCTACACCTTC.

The chain has TRBV19 and TRBJ1-1; D call uncertain. V shed 6 bases and J shed 1 base, with 12 bases lying between them. Germline CDR1 and CDR2: LNHDA and SQIVND (reference sequence). CDR3 size: 14 residues. The CDR3 loop reads CASSPTSGNTEAFF. CDR3 DNA: TGTGCCAGTAGCCCTACGTCGGGGAACACTGAAGCTTTCTTT.

J is TRBJ1-2 and V is TRBV11-2, with 7 positions matching TRBD1. V dropped 5 bases and J dropped 2; count of bases not matched to a gene: 8. CDR1 and CDR2 from the germline V gene are SGHAT and FQNNGV. The CDR3 length is 15 residues. CDR3 residues: CASSRLRDSNYGYTF. For the CDR3, the DNA is TGTGCCAGCAGCCGGCTACGGGACAGCAACTATGGCTACACCTTC.

The chain uses TRBV3-1 (or the pseudogene TRBV3-2) and TRBJ2-1; 7 nucleotides agree with TRBD2. The CDR3 consists of 16 residues. Germline V gene lookup returns CDR1 LGHDT and CDR2 YNNKEL (reference sequence). The junction had 8 bases not matched to a gene; V was cut back by 3 bases and J by 3 bases. The CDR3 nucleotides are TGTGCCAGCAGCCACCAAAGCGGGAAGAGCTACAATGAGCAGTTCTTC. Its translation is CASSHQSGKSYNEQFF.

The chain employs TRBV27 and TRBJ2-3; no clear D. The CDR3 runs to 15 residues. V dropped 3 bases and J dropped 1 base, with 11 bases sitting between them. Germline V gives CDR1 MNHEY, CDR2 SMNVEV (reference sequence). CDR3 bases: TGTGCCAGCAGTTTTACTACCTCGGGCACAGATACGCAGTATTTT. Its protein is CASSFTTSGTDTQYF.

This chain joins TRBV2 and TRBJ2-1; 12 nucleotides match TRBD2. The CDR3 sequence is 16 residues long. V gave up 6 bases and J gave up 8 bases; unmatched junction bases: 11. Germline V CDR1 and CDR2: SNHLY, FYNNEI. The CDR3 here is CASRETSGRRMDEQFF. CDR3 nucleotide sequence: TGTGCCAGCAGGGAAACTAGCGGGAGGAGGATGGATGAGCAGTTCTTC.

The chain is built from TRBV4-3 and TRBJ1-6, with 7 positions matching TRBD1. Trimming took 1 base from V and 9 from J; bases not matched to a gene: 6. The CDR3 runs 15 residues. Germline V gene lookup returns CDR1 LGHNA and CDR2 YSLEER. The CDR3 nucleotides are TGCGCCAGCAGCCAAGCACAGGGGAATGGTTCACCCCTCCACTTT. It encodes CASSQAQGNGSPLHF.

CDR3 DNA: TGTGCCATGTGGAGCGGTTCGGGCGAGCAGTACTTC. Encoded protein: CAMWSGSGEQYF. The rearrangement joins TRBV10-3 to TRBJ2-7; D is perhaps TRBD2 (5 bases). The CDR3 has 12 amino acids. V dropped 9 bases and J dropped 6 bases, with 15 bases sitting between them. Germline-derived CDR1 and CDR2 are ENHRY and SYGVKD.

The CDR3 spells CASSLGGSGIREQYF. The DNA for the CDR3 is TGTGCCAGCAGCTTAGGGGGGAGCGGGATCCGCGAGCAGTACTTC. V is TRBV7-2 and J is TRBJ2-7, with 7 bases identical to TRBD2. V shed 1 base and J 6 bases; nucleotides not matched to a gene: 9. The CDR3 contains 15 residues. The germline V gene has CDR1 SGHTA and CDR2 FQGNSA.

This chain connects TRBV28 to TRBJ2-6; D is uncertain. The CDR3 spans 12 residues. The V and J ends lost 6 bases and 4 bases respectively, with 4 bases between them. Per the germline V gene, CDR1 is MDHEN and CDR2 is SYDVKM. The CDR3 region is CASSPGANVLTF. The CDR3 DNA reads TGTGCCAGCAGCCCCGGGGCCAACGTCCTGACTTTC.

The chain has TRBV4-2 and TRBJ2-2; D is ambiguous. The germline V and J ends were trimmed by 1 base and 0 bases, with 12 bases remaining between them. CDR3 length equals 17 residues. Germline CDR1 reads LGHNA; CDR2 reads YNFKEQ. CDR3: CASSQVWAGPNTGELFF. CDR3 DNA sequence: TGTGCCAGCAGCCAAGTTTGGGCAGGCCCGAACACCGGGGAGCTGTTTTTT.

The chain recombines TRBV30 with TRBJ2-1; D unresolved. The CDR3 covers 12 residues. Trimming removed 7 bases at V and 4 bases at J, with 11 bases between. Germline loops: CDR1 GTSNPN, CDR2 SVGIG (reference sequence). In nucleotides, the CDR3 is TGTGCCTTTCGCTTCGAATACAATGAGCAGTTCTTC. It translates to CAFRFEYNEQFF.

The rearrangement joins TRBV30 to TRBJ2-3; perhaps D is TRBD1 or TRBD2 (5 bases each). This CDR3 contains 13 residues. V was clipped by 3 bases and J by 4 bases, with 11 bases between them. Per the germline V gene, CDR1 is GTSNPN and CDR2 is SVGIG (reference sequence). In DNA, the CDR3 is TGTGCCTGGAGCGGGACCTCGCCAGATACGCAGTATTTT. Amino acids: CAWSGTSPDTQYF. The entire variable domain, with the rest obtained from reference TRBV30 and TRBJ2-3, is as follows: SQTIHQWPATLVQPVGSPLSLECTVEGTSNPNLYWYRQAAGRGLQLLFYSVGIGQISSEVPQNLSASRPQDRQFILSSKKLLLSDSGFYLCAWSGTSPDTQYFGPGTRLTVL.

As DNA, the CDR3 is TGTGCCAGCAGCGGAAGGGCGCGGGGGGAGCTGTTTTTT. Amino acid sequence: CASSGRARGELFF. The chain carries TRBV27 and TRBJ2-2; D remains ambiguous. The CDR3 extends over 13 amino acids. V was cut by 6 bases and J by 8 bases, with 13 bases left in between. Looked up from germline, CDR1 is MNHEY and CDR2 is SMNVEV (reference sequence).